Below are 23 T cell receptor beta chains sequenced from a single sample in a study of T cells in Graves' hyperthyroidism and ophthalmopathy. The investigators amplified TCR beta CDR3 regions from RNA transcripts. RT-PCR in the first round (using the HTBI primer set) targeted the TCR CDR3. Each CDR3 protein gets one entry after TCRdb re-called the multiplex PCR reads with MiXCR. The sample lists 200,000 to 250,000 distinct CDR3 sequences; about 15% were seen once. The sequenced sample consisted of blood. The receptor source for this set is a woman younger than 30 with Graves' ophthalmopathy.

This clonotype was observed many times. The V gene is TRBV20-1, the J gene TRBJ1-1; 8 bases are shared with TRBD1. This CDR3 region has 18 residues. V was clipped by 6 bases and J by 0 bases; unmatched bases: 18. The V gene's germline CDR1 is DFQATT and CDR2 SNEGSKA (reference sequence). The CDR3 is CSAIPGGQVEWVNTEAFF. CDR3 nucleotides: TGCAGTGCCATCCCTGGGGGACAGGTGGAATGGGTGAACACTGAAGCTTTCTTT.

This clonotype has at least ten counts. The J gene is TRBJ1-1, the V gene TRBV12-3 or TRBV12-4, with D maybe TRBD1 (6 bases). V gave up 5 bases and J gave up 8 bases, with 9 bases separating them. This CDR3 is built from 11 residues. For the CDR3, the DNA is TGTGCCAGCAGTGGGGGCCCCGAAGCTTTCTTT. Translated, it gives CASSGGPEAFF.

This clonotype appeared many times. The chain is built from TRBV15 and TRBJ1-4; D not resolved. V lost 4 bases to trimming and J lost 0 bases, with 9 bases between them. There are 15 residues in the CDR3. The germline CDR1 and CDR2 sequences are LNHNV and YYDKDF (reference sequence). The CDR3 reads CATSKTPATNEKLFF. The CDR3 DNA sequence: TGTGCCACCAGCAAGACACCTGCAACTAATGAAAAACTGTTTTTT.

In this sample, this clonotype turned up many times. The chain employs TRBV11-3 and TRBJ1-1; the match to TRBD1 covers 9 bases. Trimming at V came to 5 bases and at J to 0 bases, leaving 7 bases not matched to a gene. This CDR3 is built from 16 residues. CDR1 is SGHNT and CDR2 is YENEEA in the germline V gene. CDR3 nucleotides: TGTGCCAGCAGCACCCGGACAGGGGCGATGAACACTGAAGCTTTCTTT. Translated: CASSTRTGAMNTEAFF.

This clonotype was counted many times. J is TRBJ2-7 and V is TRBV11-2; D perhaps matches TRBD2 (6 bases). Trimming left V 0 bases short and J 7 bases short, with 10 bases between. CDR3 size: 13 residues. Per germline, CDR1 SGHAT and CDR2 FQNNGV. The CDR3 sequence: CASSLDFGGEQYF. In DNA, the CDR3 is TGTGCCAGCAGCTTAGACTTTGGGGGGGAGCAGTACTTC.

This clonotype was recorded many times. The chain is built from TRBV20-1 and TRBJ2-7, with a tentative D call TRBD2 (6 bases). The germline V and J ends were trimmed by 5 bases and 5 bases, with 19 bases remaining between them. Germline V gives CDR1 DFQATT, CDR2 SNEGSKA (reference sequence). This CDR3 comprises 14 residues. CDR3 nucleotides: TGCAGTGCTTTAGGACCCGGGACTCACCACGAGCAGTACTTC. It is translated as CSALGPGTHHEQYF.

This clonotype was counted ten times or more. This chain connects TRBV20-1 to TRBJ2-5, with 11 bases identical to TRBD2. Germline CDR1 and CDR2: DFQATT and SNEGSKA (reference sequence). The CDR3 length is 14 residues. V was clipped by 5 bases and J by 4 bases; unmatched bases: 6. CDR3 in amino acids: CSAAPGTSGETQYF. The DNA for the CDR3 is TGCAGTGCTGCTCCCGGGACTAGCGGAGAGACCCAGTACTTC.

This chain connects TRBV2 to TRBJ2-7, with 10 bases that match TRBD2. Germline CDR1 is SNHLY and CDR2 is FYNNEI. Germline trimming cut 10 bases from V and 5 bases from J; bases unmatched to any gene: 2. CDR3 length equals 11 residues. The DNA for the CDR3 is TGTGCCACCAGCGGGGGGGACGAGCAGTACGTC. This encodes CATSGGDEQYV.

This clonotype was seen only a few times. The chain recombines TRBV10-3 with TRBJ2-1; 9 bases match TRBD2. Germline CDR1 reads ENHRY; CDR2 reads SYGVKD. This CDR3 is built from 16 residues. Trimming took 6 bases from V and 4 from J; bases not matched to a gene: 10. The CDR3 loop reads CAIRSRLADEYNEQFF. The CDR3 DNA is TGTGCCATCAGGAGCCGACTAGCGGACGAATACAATGAGCAGTTCTTC.

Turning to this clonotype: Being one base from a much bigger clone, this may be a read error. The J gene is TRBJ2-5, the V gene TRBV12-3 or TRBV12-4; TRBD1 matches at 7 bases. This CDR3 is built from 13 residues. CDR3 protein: CAGSSDRVETQYF. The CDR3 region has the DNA TGTGCCGGCAGCTCCGACAGGGTAGAGACCCAGTACTTC.

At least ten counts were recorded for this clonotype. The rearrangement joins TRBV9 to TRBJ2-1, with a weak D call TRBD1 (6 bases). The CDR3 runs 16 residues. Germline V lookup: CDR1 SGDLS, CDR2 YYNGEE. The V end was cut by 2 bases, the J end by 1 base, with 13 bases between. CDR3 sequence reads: CASSVHRADSYNEQFF. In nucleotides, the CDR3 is TGTGCCAGCAGCGTCCACAGGGCGGATTCCTACAATGAGCAGTTCTTC.

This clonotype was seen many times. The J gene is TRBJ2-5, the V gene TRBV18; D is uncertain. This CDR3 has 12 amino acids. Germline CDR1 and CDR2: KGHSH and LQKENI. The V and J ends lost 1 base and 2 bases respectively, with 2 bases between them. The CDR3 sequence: CASSPRQETQYF. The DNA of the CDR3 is TGTGCCAGCTCACCACGACAAGAGACCCAGTACTTC.

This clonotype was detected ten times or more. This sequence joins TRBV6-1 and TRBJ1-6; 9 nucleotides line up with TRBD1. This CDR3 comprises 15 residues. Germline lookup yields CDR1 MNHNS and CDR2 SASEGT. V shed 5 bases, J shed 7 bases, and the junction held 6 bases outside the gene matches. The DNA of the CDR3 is TGTGCCAGCAGTAAGGGGGACAGGGACAATTCACCCCTCCACTTT. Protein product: CASSKGDRDNSPLHF.

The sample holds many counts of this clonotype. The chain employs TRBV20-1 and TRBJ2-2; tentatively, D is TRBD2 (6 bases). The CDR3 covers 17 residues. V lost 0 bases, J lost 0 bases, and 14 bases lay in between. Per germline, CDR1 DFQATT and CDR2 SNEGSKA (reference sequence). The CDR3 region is CSARDPGAGANTGELFF. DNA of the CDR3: TGCAGTGCTAGAGATCCAGGAGCGGGCGCGAACACCGGGGAGCTGTTTTTT.

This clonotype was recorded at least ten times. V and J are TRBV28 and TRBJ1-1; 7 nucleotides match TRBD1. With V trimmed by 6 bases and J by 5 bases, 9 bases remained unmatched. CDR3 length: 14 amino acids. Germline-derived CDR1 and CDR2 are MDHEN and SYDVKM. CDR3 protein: CASSLTGAKTEAFF. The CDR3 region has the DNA TGTGCCAGCAGCCTTACAGGGGCCAAAACTGAAGCTTTCTTT.

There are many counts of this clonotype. DNA of the CDR3: TGTGCCAGCAGCCAAGGGGCGCTTAATGAAAAACTGTTTTTT. Its protein is CASSQGALNEKLFF. V and J are TRBV3-1 and TRBJ1-4; D is unresolved. The V and J ends lost 1 base and 4 bases respectively, with 7 bases between them. CDR3 length: 14 amino acids. CDR1 is LGHDT, CDR2 YNNKEL, per germline (reference sequence).

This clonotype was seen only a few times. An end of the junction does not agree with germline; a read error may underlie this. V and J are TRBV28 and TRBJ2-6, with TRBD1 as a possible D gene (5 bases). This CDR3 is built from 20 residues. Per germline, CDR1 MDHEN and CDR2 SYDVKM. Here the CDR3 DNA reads TGTGCCAACAGTTTATTCATCGTCCTCAACAGGTCCTCTGGGGCCAACGTCCTGACTTTC. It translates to CANSLFIVLNRSSGANVLTF.

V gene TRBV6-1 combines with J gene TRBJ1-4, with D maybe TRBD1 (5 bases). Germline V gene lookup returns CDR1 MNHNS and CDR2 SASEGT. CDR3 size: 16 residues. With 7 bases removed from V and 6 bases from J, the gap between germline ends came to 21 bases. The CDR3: CASITGGVGEDEKLFF. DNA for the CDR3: TGTGCCAGCATAACAGGAGGGGTCGGGGAAGATGAAAAACTGTTTTTT.

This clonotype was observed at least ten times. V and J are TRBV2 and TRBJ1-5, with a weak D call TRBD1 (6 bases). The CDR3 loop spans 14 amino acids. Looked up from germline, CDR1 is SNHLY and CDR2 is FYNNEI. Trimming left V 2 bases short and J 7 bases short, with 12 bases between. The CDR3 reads CASSEQGSRQPQHF. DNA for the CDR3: TGTGCCAGCAGTGAACAGGGGTCTAGGCAGCCCCAGCATTTT.

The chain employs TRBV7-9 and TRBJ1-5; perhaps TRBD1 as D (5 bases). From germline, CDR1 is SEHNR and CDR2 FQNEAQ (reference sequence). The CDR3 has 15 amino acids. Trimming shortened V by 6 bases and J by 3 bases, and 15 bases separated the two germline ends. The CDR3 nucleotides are TGTGCCAGCAGTTTCGGGACCTGGGACAATCAGCCCCAGCATTTT. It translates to CASSFGTWDNQPQHF.

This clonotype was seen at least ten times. The CDR3 sequence: CASSENPGTYEQYF. The DNA for the CDR3 is TGTGCCAGCAGTGAAAACCCGGGGACCTACGAGCAGTACTTC. This chain joins TRBV2 and TRBJ2-7; perhaps TRBD2 as D (5 bases). Germline values: CDR1 SNHLY, CDR2 FYNNEI. V shed 2 bases and J shed 2 bases, with 10 bases lying between them. The length of the CDR3 is 14 residues.

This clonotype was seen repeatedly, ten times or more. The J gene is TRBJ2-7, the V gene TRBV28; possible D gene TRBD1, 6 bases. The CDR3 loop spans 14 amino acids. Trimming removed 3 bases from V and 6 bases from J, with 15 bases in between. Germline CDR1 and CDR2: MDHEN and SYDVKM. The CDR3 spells CASSFGDKAVEQYF. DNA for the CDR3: TGTGCCAGCAGTTTTGGGGACAAAGCTGTCGAGCAGTACTTC.

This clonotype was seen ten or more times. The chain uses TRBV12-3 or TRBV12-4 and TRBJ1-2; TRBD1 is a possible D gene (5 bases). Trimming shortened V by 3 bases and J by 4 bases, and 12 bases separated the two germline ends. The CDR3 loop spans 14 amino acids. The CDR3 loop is CASSLGRGTYGYTF. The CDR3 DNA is TGTGCCAGCAGTTTGGGGCGGGGGACCTATGGCTACACCTTC.